Sequencing of this T cell receptor beta chain was carried out in a study of T cell changes during pregnancy in multiple sclerosis (dated by TCRdb to 2018 to 2020). For the study in its entirety: The study looked at changes in the T cell repertoire across pregnancy in women with multiple sclerosis.

Notes on this clone: Its antigen is not yet known. Base qualities were left out, and no much larger clone turns up one base away.

From its cysteine to its phenylalanine, the CDR3 spans 14 amino acids. Just the 42-base CDR3 DNA is kept, in frame starting at base 1. The V end loses 4 bases and the J end loses 6 bases, and a stretch of 13 bases separates them. In the germline V gene, CDR1 corresponds to SGHRS and CDR2 to YFSETQ. The method was the immunoSEQ multiplex PCR assay. TCRdb provides this immuneACCESS table in a form limited to in-frame rearrangements. Some clones are lacking; in checked studies, under half of them reflect an unresolved V gene, and why the rest are absent is not known. For this sample there are about 59,000 clones; about 90% appear just once. The ten largest account for around 2.7% of the sample.

This sequence uses TRBV5-1 and TRBJ2-2; the D gene is possibly TRBD1, with 7 bases matching. This specimen was peripheral blood, taken in the second trimester of pregnancy. The sequence was obtained from a female donor in good health, enrolled as a control in a pregnancy study. The DNA is TGCGCCAGCAGCGCCACAGGGGAGGCCGGGGAGCTGTTTTTT. It translates to CASSATGEAGELFF.